This entry lists 12 T cell receptor beta chains sequenced from one sample in a study of blood T cell repertoires in COVID-19. TCRdb's table, derived via immunoSEQ multiplex PCR, lists solely in-frame clones and lacks some. The profile shows 70,000 to 90,000 clones, roughly 85% of them singletons. Sequences were obtained from peripheral blood. These receptors all stem from a human donor in a cohort sampled during active COVID-19.

The chain is built from TRBV5-1 and TRBJ2-7, with 11 bases fitting TRBD2. The germline V gene encodes CDR1 SGHRS and CDR2 YFSETQ. V shed 3 bases, J shed 5 bases, and the junction held 4 bases outside the gene matches. CDR3 length equals 14 residues. CDR3: CASSSTLAGDEQYF. The CDR3 nucleotides are TGCGCCAGCAGCTCAACACTAGCGGGGGACGAGCAGTACTTC.

The DNA of the CDR3 is TGTGCCAGCAGTTTATGGGAGGGGACAGGGGCCGAAAAACTGTTTTTT. Translated, it gives CASSLWEGTGAEKLFF. The V and J genes are TRBV28 and TRBJ1-4; TRBD1 matches 10 bases. Germline V lookup: CDR1 MDHEN, CDR2 SYDVKM. J gave up 8 bases and V 0 bases, and 6 bases lay outside the gene matches. The CDR3 has 16 residues. Combining the CDR3 with reference TRBV28 and TRBJ1-4 gives the whole variable domain DVKVTQSSRYLVKRTGEKVFLECVQDMDHENMFWYRQDPGLGLRLIYFSYDVKMKEKGDIPEGYSVSREKKERFSLILESASTNQTSMYLCASSLWEGTGAEKLFFGSGTQLSVL.

This chain connects TRBV4-1 to TRBJ2-4, with 10 bases aligning to TRBD2. The CDR3 has 17 residues. CDR1 is MGHRA, CDR2 YSYEKL, per germline. V shed 0 bases, J shed 8 bases, and the junction held 10 bases outside the gene matches. The CDR3: CASSQEGSSGSRDIQYF. The CDR3 DNA reads as TGCGCCAGCAGCCAAGAAGGTTCTAGCGGGAGTCGGGACATTCAGTACTTC.

DNA of the CDR3: TGTGCCAGCAGCCCCCAGGCAGGGCGGTACGAGCAGTACTTC. It is translated as CASSPQAGRYEQYF. This sequence joins TRBV6-5 and TRBJ2-7, with D possibly being TRBD1 (5 bases). Germline V CDR1 and CDR2: MNHEY, SVGAGI. The CDR3 is made up of 14 amino acids. V lost 6 bases and J lost 4, with 16 bases in between.

The CDR3 protein is CASTKDRGFYEQYF. CDR3 coding DNA: TGTGCCAGCACCAAGGACAGGGGTTTCTACGAGCAGTACTTC. The J gene is TRBJ2-7, the V gene TRBV11-2, with TRBD1 identical over 9 bases. The CDR3 loop spans 14 amino acids. Germline-derived CDR1 and CDR2 are SGHAT and FQNNGV. The V gene end was trimmed by 7 bases and the J gene end by 3 bases; junction bases not matched to a gene: 7. The full variable domain, its missing parts supplied by reference TRBV11-2 and TRBJ2-7, is EAGVAQSPRYKIIEKRQSVAFWCNPISGHATLYWYQQILGQGPKLLIQFQNNGVVDDSQLPKDRFSAERLKGVDSTLKIQPAKLEDSAVYLCASTKDRGFYEQYFGPGTRLTVT.

This rearrangement joins TRBV20-1 to TRBJ2-3; 10 bases line up with TRBD2. V lost 3 bases to trimming and J lost 1 base; unmatched junction nucleotides: 10. The CDR3 spans 17 residues. Per the germline V gene, CDR1 is DFQATT and CDR2 is SNEGSKA (reference sequence). CDR3 sequence: CSASLAGVEVGTDTQYF. In DNA form, the CDR3 reads TGCAGTGCTAGTCTAGCGGGAGTTGAGGTTGGCACAGATACGCAGTATTTT.

This sequence joins TRBV2 and TRBJ1-6; D unresolved. Germline loops: CDR1 SNHLY, CDR2 FYNNEI. The length of the CDR3 is 13 residues. V dropped 3 bases and J dropped 9 bases, with 9 bases sitting between them. For the CDR3, the DNA is TGTGCCAGCAGTGATGGGAGTTTTTCACCCCTCCACTTT. It yields the protein CASSDGSFSPLHF.

V and J are TRBV10-3 and TRBJ2-3; 15 bases agree with TRBD2. The CDR3 totals 14 residues. Germline assignment: CDR1 ENHRY and CDR2 SYGVKD. After removal of 10 bases from V and 6 bases from J, the junction contained 5 bases not matched to a gene. CDR3 residues: CATWTSGGADTQYF. The CDR3 DNA reads TGTGCCACCTGGACTAGCGGGGGGGCGGATACGCAGTATTTT.

V usage is TRBV5-6 and J usage is TRBJ1-2; TRBD1 matches at 7 bases. This CDR3 has 17 residues. V shed 3 bases and J 5 bases; nucleotides not matched to a gene: 16. Germline V gene sequence: CDR1 SGHDT, CDR2 YYEEEE. CDR3 in amino acids: CASSWKIGQGGVYGYTF. Written as DNA, the CDR3 is TGTGCCAGCAGCTGGAAAATCGGGCAGGGGGGTGTGTATGGCTACACCTTC.

The J gene is TRBJ1-2, the V gene TRBV7-9; no clear D gene. CDR1 is SEHNR, CDR2 FQNEAQ, per germline (reference sequence). V was shortened by 8 bases and J by 3 bases, with 13 bases between the two germline ends. The CDR3 has 13 amino acids. The CDR3 DNA reads as TGTGCCAGCGAGGTCGGCAAGGACTATGGCTACACCTTC. Residues: CASEVGKDYGYTF.

This clone was counted between two and nine times. V is TRBV11-2 and J is TRBJ1-1; 8 nucleotides line up with TRBD1. This CDR3 contains 14 residues. After removal of 0 bases from V and 12 bases from J, the junction contained 9 bases not matched to a gene. The germline V gene encodes CDR1 SGHAT and CDR2 FQNNGV. For the CDR3, the DNA is TGTGCCAGCAGCTTAGAAGGTCAGGGGGCCGTGACTTTCTTT. As protein: CASSLEGQGAVTFF.

The chain employs TRBV7-3 and TRBJ2-1, with D tentatively TRBD2 (6 bases). Germline V gives CDR1 SGHTA, CDR2 FQGTGA. Trimming removed 4 bases at V and 3 bases at J, with 13 bases between. CDR3 length equals 15 residues. Here the CDR3 DNA reads TGTGCCAGCAGCTCGGGGGTAGCGCGCTACAATGAGCAGTTCTTC. This gives the protein CASSSGVARYNEQFF.